The rows below give T cell receptor beta chains drawn from one sample of a study of blood T cell repertoires in COVID-19. Sequencing was performed with immunoSEQ multiplex PCR; in TCRdb, only in-frame clones are kept and a portion is missing. This sample carries about 440,000 clones, roughly 90% of them seen once, and the ten largest clones take about 4.5%. Sequencing was performed on peripheral blood. The origin of the receptors is a woman aged 25 to 45 with acute or convalescent COVID-19. Each CDR3 is given without its conserved first and last residue. Fields, in order: J gene, D gene, V gene, clone size, CDR3 protein. A D gene is named only where the DNA matches it firmly. Rows may omit the clone size; those that give it use once, few, many or a size class.

j_call: TRBJ1-1
d_call: -
v_call: TRBV4-1
clone_size: -
cdr3_aa: ASSQDTGEWGTEAF

j_call: TRBJ1-1
d_call: TRBD1
v_call: TRBV6-5
clone_size: once
cdr3_aa: ASSSGDSWNTEAF

j_call: TRBJ1-1
d_call: -
v_call: TRBV5-1
clone_size: -
cdr3_aa: ASSLMADANTEAF

j_call: TRBJ2-7
d_call: TRBD1
v_call: TRBV28
clone_size: -
cdr3_aa: ASSPGGWAYEQY

j_call: TRBJ1-1
d_call: -
v_call: TRBV27
clone_size: -
cdr3_aa: ASRRNTEAF

j_call: TRBJ2-1
d_call: -
v_call: TRBV27
clone_size: -
cdr3_aa: ASRGDNEQF

j_call: TRBJ1-1
d_call: -
v_call: TRBV30
clone_size: -
cdr3_aa: AWRHEGGENTEAF

j_call: TRBJ2-3
d_call: -
v_call: TRBV11-2
clone_size: -
cdr3_aa: ASSLSGAGPILTDTQY

j_call: TRBJ2-7
d_call: -
v_call: TRBV28
clone_size: -
cdr3_aa: ASSLFGRGVRESSYEQY

j_call: TRBJ2-7
d_call: -
v_call: TRBV28
clone_size: -
cdr3_aa: ATRTPSYEQY

j_call: TRBJ1-1
d_call: -
v_call: TRBV23-1
clone_size: -
cdr3_aa: ASTKRRQPNTEAF

j_call: TRBJ2-7
d_call: TRBD1
v_call: TRBV7-8
clone_size: -
cdr3_aa: ASSLAGTGGAGYEQY

j_call: TRBJ2-2
d_call: -
v_call: TRBV5-1
clone_size: once
cdr3_aa: ASSLSYSTGELF

j_call: TRBJ2-7
d_call: -
v_call: TRBV5-1
clone_size: -
cdr3_aa: ASSLGDSSYEQY

j_call: TRBJ2-1
d_call: TRBD2
v_call: TRBV9
clone_size: -
cdr3_aa: ASSHGGMNEQF

j_call: TRBJ2-3
d_call: -
v_call: TRBV4-1
clone_size: -
cdr3_aa: ASSQIAVGDEDTQY

j_call: TRBJ2-5
d_call: -
v_call: TRBV28
clone_size: -
cdr3_aa: ASSVDEGYQETQY

j_call: TRBJ1-1
d_call: -
v_call: TRBV28
clone_size: -
cdr3_aa: ASLRGGTPTEAF

j_call: TRBJ2-7
d_call: TRBD1
v_call: TRBV24-1
clone_size: -
cdr3_aa: ATSDPGQGTYEQY

j_call: TRBJ2-1
d_call: -
v_call: TRBV5-6
clone_size: -
cdr3_aa: ASSFGVRGMNEQF

j_call: TRBJ2-2
d_call: -
v_call: TRBV6-5
clone_size: -
cdr3_aa: ASSYGRNTGELF

j_call: TRBJ2-7
d_call: TRBD1
v_call: TRBV24-1
clone_size: -
cdr3_aa: ATSDSQGATDEQY

j_call: TRBJ1-5
d_call: TRBD1
v_call: TRBV15
clone_size: -
cdr3_aa: ATSRDGTGRRSNQPQH

j_call: TRBJ1-1
d_call: -
v_call: TRBV27
clone_size: -
cdr3_aa: ASSQGIWNTEAF

j_call: TRBJ2-5
d_call: -
v_call: TRBV7-9
clone_size: -
cdr3_aa: ASSLEYRQGQETQY

j_call: TRBJ2-3
d_call: TRBD2
v_call: TRBV30
clone_size: -
cdr3_aa: AWRTLADADTQY

j_call: TRBJ2-3
d_call: -
v_call: TRBV24-1
clone_size: -
cdr3_aa: ATIDGGPSTDTQY

j_call: TRBJ1-5
d_call: -
v_call: TRBV18
clone_size: -
cdr3_aa: ASSPSGGSNQPQH

j_call: TRBJ1-1
d_call: TRBD1
v_call: TRBV2
clone_size: -
cdr3_aa: ASSEDREEAF

j_call: TRBJ2-5
d_call: -
v_call: TRBV27
clone_size: -
cdr3_aa: ASSLVGGQETQY

j_call: TRBJ1-1
d_call: -
v_call: TRBV18
clone_size: -
cdr3_aa: ASSPQVGENTEAF

j_call: TRBJ2-1
d_call: -
v_call: TRBV6-6
clone_size: -
cdr3_aa: ASRRTTSSYNEQF

j_call: TRBJ2-5
d_call: TRBD1
v_call: TRBV18
clone_size: once
cdr3_aa: ASSPNFRGQLKETQY

j_call: TRBJ1-4
d_call: -
v_call: TRBV6-4
clone_size: -
cdr3_aa: ASSPPGYRVEAEKLF

j_call: TRBJ1-6
d_call: -
v_call: TRBV28
clone_size: once
cdr3_aa: ASSFLGSSPLH

j_call: TRBJ1-1
d_call: -
v_call: TRBV19
clone_size: once
cdr3_aa: ASRGRQDNEAF

j_call: TRBJ2-3
d_call: TRBD2
v_call: TRBV19
clone_size: -
cdr3_aa: ASRLAGGRVTDTQY

j_call: TRBJ1-4
d_call: -
v_call: TRBV7-9
clone_size: -
cdr3_aa: ASSYNRVGEKLF

j_call: TRBJ2-5
d_call: TRBD2
v_call: TRBV5-6
clone_size: -
cdr3_aa: ASSLKFETSGDQETQY

j_call: TRBJ2-2
d_call: TRBD2
v_call: TRBV7-6
clone_size: -
cdr3_aa: ASSPRYSGGRNTGELF

j_call: TRBJ2-5
d_call: TRBD2
v_call: TRBV7-8
clone_size: -
cdr3_aa: ASSLGVGLAGVRGETQY